This T cell receptor beta chain was captured in a study of cytomegalovirus exposure and HLA in healthy donors. As concerns this clone: The junction departs from germline at one end; a sequencing error may be responsible. The sample has other DNA sequences that encode this CDR3 too.

The CDR3 is 16 amino acids. The germline V gene has CDR1 SGHTA and CDR2 FQGTGA. The primer mix had 60 Vbeta and 13 Jbeta primers. TCRdb's table, derived via immunoSEQ multiplex PCR, lists solely in-frame clones and lacks some. The repertoire has some 150,000 clones, around a tenth of them found once; the top ten carry over 1.5%. The chain recombines TRBV7-3 with TRBJ2-2; 9 positions agree with TRBD2. The sequence derives from a male donor in good health and CMV-seronegative. Specimen: PBMCs. This CDR3 is CASSLRRGGGTGELFF. The CDR3 bases are TGTGCCAGCAGCTTAAGACGCGGGGGGGGCACCGGGGAGCTGTTCTTT. Together with reference TRBV7-3 and TRBJ2-2, the CDR3 gives the full variable domain: GAGVSQTPSNKVTEKGKYVELRCDPISGHTALYWYRQSLGQGPEFLIYFQGTGAADDSGLPNDRFFAVRPEGSVSTLKIQRTERGDSAVYLCASSLRRGGGTGELFFGEGSRLTVL.